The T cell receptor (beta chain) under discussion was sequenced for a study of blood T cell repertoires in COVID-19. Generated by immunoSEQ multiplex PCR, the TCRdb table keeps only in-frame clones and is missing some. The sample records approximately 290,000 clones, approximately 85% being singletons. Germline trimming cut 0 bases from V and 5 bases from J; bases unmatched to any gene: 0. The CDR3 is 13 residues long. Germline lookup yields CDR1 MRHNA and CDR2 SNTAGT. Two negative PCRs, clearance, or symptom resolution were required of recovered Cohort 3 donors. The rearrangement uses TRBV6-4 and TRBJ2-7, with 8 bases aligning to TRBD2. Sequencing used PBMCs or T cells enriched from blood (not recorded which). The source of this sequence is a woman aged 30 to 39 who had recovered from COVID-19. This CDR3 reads CASSDSAGDEQYF. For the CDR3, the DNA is TGTGCCAGCAGTGACTCAGCGGGGGACGAGCAGTACTTC.